These 3 T cell receptor beta chains were all obtained from the same sample, sequenced in a study of cytomegalovirus exposure and HLA in healthy donors. Profiling relied on immunoSEQ multiplex PCR, and the TCRdb table lists in-frame clones only, not all of them. Here the sample spans 200,000 to 300,000 clones, 70% to 90% being singletons. Sequenced: PBMCs. These receptor sequences come from a woman aged 25 to 39 in good health and CMV-seropositive.

The genes are TRBV30 and TRBJ1-5; D is ambiguous. V was shortened by 3 bases and J by 4 bases, with 16 bases between the two germline ends. In germline, CDR1 is GTSNPN, CDR2 SVGIG (reference sequence). The CDR3 extends over 15 amino acids. CDR3 bases: TGTGCCTGGAGCGCGGTCGGGAGGGAAAATCAGCCCCAGCATTTT. This codes for CAWSAVGRENQPQHF.

The J gene is TRBJ2-7, the V gene TRBV27; perhaps TRBD2 as D (6 bases). The length of the CDR3 is 15 residues. Trimming shortened V by 7 bases and J by 6 bases, and 22 bases separated the two germline ends. Germline V gene sequence: CDR1 MNHEY, CDR2 SMNVEV (reference sequence). CDR3 coding DNA: TGTGCCAGCACCCCCTTCGGGGGACTGACCTCCGAGCAGTACTTC. Translation gives CASTPFGGLTSEQYF.

This clone was found once. This chain links TRBV6-6 with TRBJ2-1; 7 bases align to TRBD2. The germline V gene encodes CDR1 MNHNY and CDR2 SVGAGI (reference sequence). Trimming cost V 2 bases and J 8 bases; bases outside gene matches: 6. The CDR3 is 14 amino acids. In DNA form, the CDR3 reads TGTGCCAGCAGTTACGTGGGAGGGTACCATGAGCAGTTCTTC. Translation gives CASSYVGGYHEQFF.